This T cell receptor (beta chain) emerged from a study of blood T cell repertoires in COVID-19. In the study overall: Sites in the United States, Italy and Spain provided acute and convalescent COVID-19 samples. From T cells, B-cell-depleted T cells, or PBMCs came the material, which was cDNA or gDNA.

Original analysis: Cell counts per sample came from amplifying reference gene primers. TCRdb's table, derived via immunoSEQ multiplex PCR, lists solely in-frame clones and lacks some. That table furnishes V, J and clone size, whereas the DNA furnished D and trimming. This sample has about 41,000 clones, with 70% to 90% found just once. CDR3 length: 14 residues. Germline V gives CDR1 LNHDA, CDR2 SQIVND (reference sequence). J was trimmed by 8 bases and V by 6 bases; bases with no gene match: 7. The sample was peripheral blood. The receptor was isolated from a man aged 55 to 70 with acute or convalescent COVID-19. The V gene is TRBV19, the J gene TRBJ1-4, with 9 bases identical to TRBD1. In DNA form, the CDR3 reads TGTGCCAGTAGGCCGGGACAGGGAGGCGAAAAACTGTTTTTT. Its protein product is CASRPGQGGEKLFF.